These 25 T cell receptor beta chains originate from one sample sequenced in a study of blood T cell repertoires in COVID-19 (dated by TCRdb to 2018 to 2021). The receptor library was made with the immunoSEQ multiplex PCR assay. Drawn from immuneACCESS, this table holds only the in-frame rearrangements with V and J called that TCRdb kept. Clones are partly lost; checked studies trace under half to an unresolved V gene and leave the rest unexplained. The sample records around 460,000 clones, approximately 90% of which are singletons. Jointly, the top ten make up around 0.92% of the sample. Input material: peripheral blood. All receptors derive from a man in his late teens or twenties with COVID-19, enrolled during active disease.

The genes are TRBV6-1 and TRBJ2-1; D is uncertain. This CDR3 spans 15 amino acids. Germline-derived CDR1 and CDR2 are MNHNS and SASEGT. Trimming pared 3 bases from V and 0 bases from J, leaving 9 bases between. CDR3 nucleotides: TGTGCCAGCAGTGATGGCGGTCGCTCCTACAATGAGCAGTTCTTC. This encodes CASSDGGRSYNEQFF.

V gene TRBV11-1 combines with J gene TRBJ2-1; weak D call: TRBD1 (6 bases). V lost 5 bases and J 6 bases, leaving 14 bases between the germline ends. The CDR3 contains 14 residues. In germline, CDR1 is SGHAT, CDR2 FQDESV (reference sequence). CDR3 loop: CASSPTGFRNEQFF. The CDR3 nucleotides are TGTGCCAGCAGCCCAACAGGGTTTCGCAATGAGCAGTTCTTC.

The V call is TRBV27, the J call TRBJ2-7; 10 positions match TRBD2. The junction had 7 bases not matched to a gene; V was cut back by 4 bases and J by 7 bases. This CDR3 contains 14 residues. Germline CDR1 reads MNHEY; CDR2 reads SMNVEV (reference sequence). CDR3 sequence (DNA): TGTGCCAGCAGTTGGACTAGCGGTGGAATTGAGCAGTACTTC. Translating gives CASSWTSGGIEQYF.

This clone was seen more than once but under ten times. This sequence joins TRBV11-2 and TRBJ2-3; 9 nucleotides align to TRBD2. This CDR3 is 15 amino acids long. V shed 5 bases and J 2 bases; nucleotides not matched to a gene: 5. Germline lookup yields CDR1 SGHAT and CDR2 FQNNGV. The CDR3 DNA follows: TGTGCCAGCAGCCTGCTAGCGGGGCTCACAGATACGCAGTATTTT. It yields the protein CASSLLAGLTDTQYF. Full variable domain (missing parts from reference TRBV11-2 and TRBJ2-3): EAGVAQSPRYKIIEKRQSVAFWCNPISGHATLYWYQQILGQGPKLLIQFQNNGVVDDSQLPKDRFSAERLKGVDSTLKIQPAKLEDSAVYLCASSLLAGLTDTQYFGPGTRLTVL.

This clone was seen only a few times. The CDR3 DNA follows: TGTGCCAGCAGCCGGTTCCACCAGCCCCAGCATTTT. Translation gives CASSRFHQPQHF. The chain carries TRBV12-3 or TRBV12-4 and TRBJ1-5; D remains ambiguous. The length of the CDR3 is 12 residues. V dropped 6 bases and J dropped 7 bases, with 10 bases sitting between them.

Worth noting for this clone: At one of its ends the junction is not consistent with the germline gene, which may arise from a read error. The gene calls are TRBV7-7 and TRBJ2-7; 11 bases are a match to TRBD2. Germline CDR1 and CDR2: SSHAT and FNYEAQ (reference sequence). The CDR3 is 16 residues long. The CDR3 spells CASSPRTSGSRYEQYF. CDR3 coding DNA: TGTGCTAGCAGCCCCCGTACTAGCGGGAGTAGGTACGAGCAGTACTTC.

This clone appeared a single time. The chain has TRBV4-1 and TRBJ2-5; TRBD1 agrees at 12 bases. Germline trimming cut 4 bases from V and 6 bases from J; bases unmatched to any gene: 6. CDR1 and CDR2 from the germline V gene are MGHRA and YSYEKL. This CDR3 has 15 amino acids. The CDR3: CASSPSGQGAKTQYF. The DNA of the CDR3 is TGCGCCAGCAGCCCCTCGGGACAGGGGGCGAAGACCCAGTACTTC.

The rearrangement uses TRBV19 and TRBJ2-3; 9 bases match TRBD2. CDR3 length equals 17 residues. Per the germline V gene, CDR1 is LNHDA and CDR2 is SQIVND (reference sequence). J was trimmed by 1 base and V by 2 bases; bases with no gene match: 7. The CDR3 nucleotides are TGTGCCAGTAGTATACCCCCCCAGCGGGGGGGCACAGATACGCAGTATTTT. This sequence encodes CASSIPPQRGGTDTQYF.

This chain connects TRBV5-1 to TRBJ2-7; possible D gene TRBD1, 6 bases. Trimming shortened V by 6 bases and J by 5 bases, and 27 bases separated the two germline ends. This CDR3 contains 17 residues. Germline V gene data show CDR1 as SGHRS and CDR2 as YFSETQ. Written as DNA, the CDR3 is TGCGCCAGCACCCGAGGGGCACAGGGATGGGCCCCCGACGAGCAGTACTTC. This encodes CASTRGAQGWAPDEQYF.

The table lists this clone with a count of one. The chain is built from TRBV19 and TRBJ1-4; D perhaps matches TRBD1 (6 bases). Germline V CDR1 and CDR2: LNHDA, SQIVND (reference sequence). There are 15 residues in the CDR3. Deletions cut 4 bases from V and 2 bases from J, with 11 bases between. CDR3 DNA: TGTGCCAGTAGTACCTCAGGGGCCACTAATGAAAAACTGTTTTTT. Translated: CASSTSGATNEKLFF.

The gene calls are TRBV4-1 and TRBJ2-7; D remains unclear. Trimming took 0 bases from V and 1 from J, leaving 13 bases between them. This CDR3 comprises 16 residues. From germline, CDR1 is MGHRA and CDR2 YSYEKL. Here the CDR3 reads CASSQERPALSYEQYF. CDR3 sequence (DNA): TGCGCCAGCAGCCAAGAGAGGCCAGCTTTATCCTACGAGCAGTACTTC.

The chain links TRBV24-1 to TRBJ2-1; weak D call: TRBD1 (6 bases). CDR1 KGHDR and CDR2 SFDVKD come from the germline V gene. V lost 4 bases and J 0 bases, leaving 18 bases between the germline ends. The CDR3 spans 18 residues. The CDR3 nucleotides read TGTGCCACCAGTGACACCGGGACAACTTTTGGCTCCTACAATGAGCAGTTCTTC. As protein: CATSDTGTTFGSYNEQFF.

This clone was detected once. The chain couples TRBV19 to TRBJ1-5, with D uncertain. Germline CDR1 is LNHDA and CDR2 is SQIVND (reference sequence). The CDR3 is 16 residues long. Trimming pared 3 bases from V and 4 bases from J, leaving 16 bases between. As DNA, the CDR3 is TGTGCCAGTAGTATGGAGGCAGCGGTACGAAATCAGCCCCAGCATTTT. Translating gives CASSMEAAVRNQPQHF.

The genes are TRBV3-1 (or the pseudogene TRBV3-2) and TRBJ2-3; D perhaps matches TRBD2 (5 bases). V was clipped by 3 bases and J by 6 bases, with 10 bases between them. Germline CDR1 and CDR2: LGHDT and YNNKEL (reference sequence). The length of the CDR3 is 13 residues. For the CDR3, the DNA is TGTGCCAGCAGCCACGGTGGACTCGATACGCAGTATTTT. This sequence encodes CASSHGGLDTQYF.

The chain carries TRBV7-9 and TRBJ2-5; 8 positions match TRBD2. This CDR3 has 16 residues. V was clipped by 8 bases and J by 6 bases; unmatched bases: 17. The germline CDR1 and CDR2 sequences are SEHNR and FQNEAQ (reference sequence). CDR3 in amino acids: CASGARAGAGGQTQYF. Here the CDR3 DNA reads TGTGCCAGCGGCGCCCGAGCGGGGGCGGGGGGACAGACCCAGTACTTC. Supplemented by reference TRBV7-9 and TRBJ2-5, the full variable domain reads DTGVSQNPRHKITKRGQNVTFRCDPISEHNRLYWYRQTLGQGPEFLTYFQNEAQLEKSRLLSDRFSAERPKGSFSTLEIQRTEQGDSAMYLCASGARAGAGGQTQYFGPGTRLLVL.

The table lists this clone with a count of one. The chain employs TRBV6-5 and TRBJ1-2; 9 bases align to TRBD1. Germline CDR1 reads MNHEY; CDR2 reads SVGAGI. The CDR3 totals 13 residues. V shed 10 bases and J 3 bases; nucleotides not matched to a gene: 6. CDR3 residues: CATGDRGDYGYTF. CDR3 nucleotides: TGTGCCACCGGAGACAGGGGGGACTATGGCTACACCTTC.

The chain combines TRBV5-4 with TRBJ1-4; 12 bases align to TRBD1. In germline, CDR1 is SGHNT, CDR2 YYREEE (reference sequence). Losses at the gene ends were 3 bases for V and 2 bases for J; bases not matched to a gene: 8. The CDR3 contains 18 residues. CDR3 loop: CASSSAGTGGVTNEKLFF. CDR3 nucleotides: TGTGCCAGCAGCTCCGCCGGGACAGGGGGCGTCACTAATGAAAAACTGTTTTTT.

The J gene is TRBJ1-1, the V gene TRBV11-2; tentatively, D is TRBD1 (5 bases). Trimming stripped 1 base from V and 4 bases from J, with 7 bases between. This CDR3 contains 13 residues. Germline loops: CDR1 SGHAT, CDR2 FQNNGV. The chain's CDR3 is CASSLGQGTEAFF. CDR3 sequence (DNA): TGTGCCAGCAGCTTAGGCCAGGGCACTGAAGCTTTCTTT.

The rearrangement links TRBV4-1 to TRBJ1-5; TRBD1 aligns across 8 bases. V was clipped by 3 bases and J by 1 base; unmatched bases: 11. In germline, CDR1 is MGHRA, CDR2 YSYEKL. The CDR3 consists of 18 residues. The CDR3: CASSQGPTTGASNQPQHF. DNA for the CDR3: TGCGCCAGCAGCCAGGGACCCACGACAGGGGCAAGCAATCAGCCCCAGCATTTT.

As DNA, the CDR3 is TGTGCCAGCAGTGAGAGGCTTCGCGACAATGAGCAGTTCTTC. Its protein is CASSERLRDNEQFF. This chain uses TRBV2 with TRBJ2-1; D unclear. Per germline, CDR1 SNHLY and CDR2 FYNNEI. Trimming shortened V by 3 bases and J by 5 bases, and 11 bases separated the two germline ends. The CDR3 runs 14 residues.

The sample holds one count of this clone. The CDR3 spells CASSEFGGAEQFF. For the CDR3, the DNA is TGTGCCAGCAGTGAGTTTGGGGGGGCTGAGCAGTTCTTC. J is TRBJ2-1 and V is TRBV2; weak D call: TRBD2 (7 bases). Trimming shortened V by 3 bases and J by 9 bases, and 12 bases separated the two germline ends. Germline CDR1 and CDR2: SNHLY and FYNNEI. There are 13 residues in the CDR3.

The chain is built from TRBV6-5 and TRBJ2-3; 8 bases map to TRBD1. V gave up 10 bases and J gave up 7 bases; unmatched junction bases: 10. In germline, CDR1 is MNHEY, CDR2 SVGAGI. This CDR3 region has 13 residues. CDR3 amino acids: CATQDRDTNTQYF. The CDR3 DNA is TGTGCCACTCAGGACAGGGACACGAATACGCAGTATTTT.

The chain joins TRBV5-1 to TRBJ1-1; no reliable D call. Germline V gene data show CDR1 as SGHRS and CDR2 as YFSETQ. The CDR3 extends over 14 amino acids. Trimming cost V 0 bases and J 5 bases, with 11 bases left between them. In DNA form, the CDR3 reads TGCGCCAGCAGCTTGGAGGGCGGAGGAACTGAAGCTTTCTTT. Encoded protein: CASSLEGGGTEAFF.

The rearrangement links TRBV5-6 to TRBJ2-3, with 8 positions matching TRBD1. V lost 0 bases, J lost 2 bases, and 5 bases stayed unmatched. The germline gives CDR1 SGHDT, CDR2 YYEEEE. The CDR3 covers 16 residues. The CDR3 loop reads CASSLAVTGVTDTQYF. The CDR3, as DNA: TGTGCCAGCAGCTTGGCCGTGACAGGGGTCACAGATACGCAGTATTTT.

This rearrangement joins TRBV12-3 or TRBV12-4 to TRBJ1-1; no clear D gene. Trimming pared 3 bases from V and 2 bases from J, leaving 4 bases between. The CDR3 is 12 amino acids. CDR3 sequence (DNA): TGTGCCAGCAGTTTTATTAACACTGAAGCTTTCTTT. Its translation is CASSFINTEAFF.